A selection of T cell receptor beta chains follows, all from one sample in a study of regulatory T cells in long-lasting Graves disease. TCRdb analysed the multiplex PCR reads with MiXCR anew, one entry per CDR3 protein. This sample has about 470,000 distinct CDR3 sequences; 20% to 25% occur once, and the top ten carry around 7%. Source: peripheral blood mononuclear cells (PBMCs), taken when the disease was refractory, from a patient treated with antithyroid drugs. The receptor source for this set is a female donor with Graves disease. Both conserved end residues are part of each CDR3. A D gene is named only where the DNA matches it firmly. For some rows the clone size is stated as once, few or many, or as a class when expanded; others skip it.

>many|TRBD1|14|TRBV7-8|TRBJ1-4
TGTGCCAGCAGCCCGGGACAGACTAATGAAAAACTGTTTTTT
CASSPGQTNEKLFF
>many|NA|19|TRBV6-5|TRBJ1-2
TGTGCCAGCAGTTTCACCCGACCGGGACTAACTCCTGGAGGCTATGGCTACACCTTC
CASSFTRPGLTPGGYGYTF
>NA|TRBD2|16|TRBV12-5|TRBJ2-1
TGTGCTAGTGGTCTAGCGGGACTAGCGGCTCCTAATGAGCAGTTCTTC
CASGLAGLAAPNEQFF
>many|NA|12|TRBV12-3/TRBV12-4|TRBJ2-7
TGTGCCAGCAGCCCACGAGGGTACGAGCAGTACTTC
CASSPRGYEQYF
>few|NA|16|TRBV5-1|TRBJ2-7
TGCGCCAGCAGCTGGGGTGCGTCCGGGGTCGGGGTCGAGCAGTACTTC
CASSWGASGVGVEQYF
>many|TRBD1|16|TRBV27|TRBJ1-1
TGTGCCAGCAGTTTAGACAGGGGGCGAATAGATGCTGAAGCTTTCTTT
CASSLDRGRIDAEAFF
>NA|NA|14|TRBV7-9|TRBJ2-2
TGTGCCAGCAGCCCTAGCCCGGGCACCGGGGAGCTGTTTTTT
CASSPSPGTGELFF
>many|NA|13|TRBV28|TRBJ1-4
TGTGCCAGCAGAGGGGGTTTGGATGAAAAACTGTTTTTT
CASRGGLDEKLFF
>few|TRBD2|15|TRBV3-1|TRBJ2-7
TGTGCCAGCAGCCAACCTAGCGGGGCCCTAGGCGAGCAGTACTTC
CASSQPSGALGEQYF
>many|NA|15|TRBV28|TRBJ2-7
TGTGCCAGCAGTTTTCGAGGGTGGGGTTCCTACGAGCAGTACTTC
CASSFRGWGSYEQYF
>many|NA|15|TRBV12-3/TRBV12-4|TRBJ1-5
TGTGCCAGCAGTTTTGCAGTTACAGGCCGTCAGCCCCAGCATTTT
CASSFAVTGRQPQHF
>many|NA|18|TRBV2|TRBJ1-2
TGTGCCAGCACTCCATCTAGGGGGAGAGTCAGGGTGTACTATGGCTACACCTTC
CASTPSRGRVRVYYGYTF
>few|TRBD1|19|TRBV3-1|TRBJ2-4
TGTGCCAGCAGCCAAGAGACAGGGGAATTTGGCCTAGCCAAAAACATTCAGTACTTC
CASSQETGEFGLAKNIQYF
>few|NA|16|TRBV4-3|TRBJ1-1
TGCGCCAGCAGCCAACTTACAGGATCCAAGGACACTGAAGCTTTCTTT
CASSQLTGSKDTEAFF
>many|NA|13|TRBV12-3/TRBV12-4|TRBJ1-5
TGTGCCAGCAGTCTCAGGGAGGGTCAGCCCCAGCATTTT
CASSLREGQPQHF
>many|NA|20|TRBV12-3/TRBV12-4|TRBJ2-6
TGTGCCAGCAGTTCACCCCAATCCGGGACAAGACTCTCTGGGGCCAACGTCCTGACTTTC
CASSSPQSGTRLSGANVLTF
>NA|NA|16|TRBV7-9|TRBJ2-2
TGTGCCAGCAGCTTAGTCCCAGGGGTGAACACCGGGGAGCTGTTTTTT
CASSLVPGVNTGELFF
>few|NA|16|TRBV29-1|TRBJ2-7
TGCAGCGCTATTGTCGTCGCCTCTCGGAGCACCTACGAGCAGTACTTC
CSAIVVASRSTYEQYF
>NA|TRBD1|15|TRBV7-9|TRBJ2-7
TGTGCCAGCAGCTTAGTGAAAGGGGGCTTCTACGAGCAGTACTTC
CASSLVKGGFYEQYF
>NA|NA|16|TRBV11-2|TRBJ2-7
TGTGCCAGCAGCTTTCGGCTAGGTGATTCCTCCTACGAGCAGTACTTC
CASSFRLGDSSYEQYF
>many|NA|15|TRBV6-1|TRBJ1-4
TGTGCCAGTGCGGTGGACCCTCCCACTAATGAAAAACTGTTTTTT
CASAVDPPTNEKLFF
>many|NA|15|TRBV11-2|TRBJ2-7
TGTGCCAGCAGCTTAGTCGGGGGGCCGTCCTACGAGCAGTACTTC
CASSLVGGPSYEQYF
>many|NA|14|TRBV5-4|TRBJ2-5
TGTGCCAGCAGCAGTAGGACAGTCCAAGAGACCCAGTACTTC
CASSSRTVQETQYF
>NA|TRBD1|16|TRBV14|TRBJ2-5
TGTGCCAGCAGCCAAGCTCTAGGACAGGGGTCGGAGACCCAGTACTTC
CASSQALGQGSETQYF
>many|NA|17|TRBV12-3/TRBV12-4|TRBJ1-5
TGTGCCAGCTCCCCTACCCGCCACGTAGATAGCAATCAGCCCCAGCATTTT
CASSPTRHVDSNQPQHF
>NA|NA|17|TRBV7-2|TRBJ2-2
TGTGCCAGCAGCTTTAAACTCGGGGTTTACAACACCGGGGAGCTGTTTTTT
CASSFKLGVYNTGELFF
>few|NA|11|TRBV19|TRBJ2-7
TGTGCCAGTAGAGGGGACTACGAGCAGTACTTC
CASRGDYEQYF
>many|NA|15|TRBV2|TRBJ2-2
TGTGCCAGCAGTAGGACAGACGGGGACACCGGGGAGCTGTTTTTT
CASSRTDGDTGELFF
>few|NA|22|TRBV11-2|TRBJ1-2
TGTGCCAGCAGCTTATATTCCATTGAACAGGACCGAGACCGTCGGGGGTTGTATGGCTACACCTTC
CASSLYSIEQDRDRRGLYGYTF
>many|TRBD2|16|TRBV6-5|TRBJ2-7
TGTGCCAGCAGTTACCCACTAGCGGGAGCATCCTACGAGCAGTACTTC
CASSYPLAGASYEQYF
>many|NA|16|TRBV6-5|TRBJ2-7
TGTGCCAGCAGTTACCCTAACGGGGGTCGCTCCTACGAGCAGTACTTC
CASSYPNGGRSYEQYF
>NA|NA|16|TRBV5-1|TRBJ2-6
TGCGCCAGCAGCTTTGGGGAGCTTTCTGGGGCCAACGTCCTGACTTTC
CASSFGELSGANVLTF
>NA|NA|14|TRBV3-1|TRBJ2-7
TGTGCCAGCAGCCAAGAGATGGGGTTCTACGAGCAGTACTTC
CASSQEMGFYEQYF